This TCR beta chain was sequenced during a study of glioma-infiltrating T cells. Details on this clonotype: One junction end does not reproduce the germline sequence, and a read error may be involved.

Using RNA template, CDR3s of TCR alpha and beta were amplified with iRepertoire arm-PCR. TCRdb reprocessed the multiplex PCR reads via MiXCR and lists one record per CDR3 protein. This sample yields tens of thousands of distinct CDR3 sequences, of which 35% to 50% are seen a single time; around two fifths belongs to the top ten. Sequencing was done on a sample of glioma tissue, nonneoplastic brain tissue, or PBMCs (not recorded which). The receptor's source is a human donor with low-grade glioma or glioblastoma, undergoing nonglioma brain surgery, or in good health (not recorded which).

CDR3 bases: TGTGCCAGCAGTCAATACTGGCCCTACGATCAGTACTTC. This sequence encodes CASSQYWPYDQYF. This chain links TRBV6-5 with TRBJ2-7; unclear D gene. The CDR3 covers 13 residues. Germline V gene sequence: CDR1 MNHEY, CDR2 SVGAGI.